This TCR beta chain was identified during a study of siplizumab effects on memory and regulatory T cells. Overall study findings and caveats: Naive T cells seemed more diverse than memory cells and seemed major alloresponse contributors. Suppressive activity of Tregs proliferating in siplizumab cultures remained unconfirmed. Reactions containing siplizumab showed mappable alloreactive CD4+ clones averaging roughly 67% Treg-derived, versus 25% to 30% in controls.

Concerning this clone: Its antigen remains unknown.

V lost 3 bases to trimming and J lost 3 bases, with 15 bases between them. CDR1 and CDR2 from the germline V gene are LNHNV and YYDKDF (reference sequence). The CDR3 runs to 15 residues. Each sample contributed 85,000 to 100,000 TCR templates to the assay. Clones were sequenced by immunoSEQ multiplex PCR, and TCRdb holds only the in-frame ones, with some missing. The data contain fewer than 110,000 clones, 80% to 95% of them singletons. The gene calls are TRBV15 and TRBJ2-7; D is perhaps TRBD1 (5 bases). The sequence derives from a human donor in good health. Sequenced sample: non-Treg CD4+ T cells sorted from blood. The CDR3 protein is CATSRSPQGDYEQYF. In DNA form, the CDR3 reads TGTGCCACCAGCAGGAGTCCCCAAGGGGACTACGAGCAGTACTTC.